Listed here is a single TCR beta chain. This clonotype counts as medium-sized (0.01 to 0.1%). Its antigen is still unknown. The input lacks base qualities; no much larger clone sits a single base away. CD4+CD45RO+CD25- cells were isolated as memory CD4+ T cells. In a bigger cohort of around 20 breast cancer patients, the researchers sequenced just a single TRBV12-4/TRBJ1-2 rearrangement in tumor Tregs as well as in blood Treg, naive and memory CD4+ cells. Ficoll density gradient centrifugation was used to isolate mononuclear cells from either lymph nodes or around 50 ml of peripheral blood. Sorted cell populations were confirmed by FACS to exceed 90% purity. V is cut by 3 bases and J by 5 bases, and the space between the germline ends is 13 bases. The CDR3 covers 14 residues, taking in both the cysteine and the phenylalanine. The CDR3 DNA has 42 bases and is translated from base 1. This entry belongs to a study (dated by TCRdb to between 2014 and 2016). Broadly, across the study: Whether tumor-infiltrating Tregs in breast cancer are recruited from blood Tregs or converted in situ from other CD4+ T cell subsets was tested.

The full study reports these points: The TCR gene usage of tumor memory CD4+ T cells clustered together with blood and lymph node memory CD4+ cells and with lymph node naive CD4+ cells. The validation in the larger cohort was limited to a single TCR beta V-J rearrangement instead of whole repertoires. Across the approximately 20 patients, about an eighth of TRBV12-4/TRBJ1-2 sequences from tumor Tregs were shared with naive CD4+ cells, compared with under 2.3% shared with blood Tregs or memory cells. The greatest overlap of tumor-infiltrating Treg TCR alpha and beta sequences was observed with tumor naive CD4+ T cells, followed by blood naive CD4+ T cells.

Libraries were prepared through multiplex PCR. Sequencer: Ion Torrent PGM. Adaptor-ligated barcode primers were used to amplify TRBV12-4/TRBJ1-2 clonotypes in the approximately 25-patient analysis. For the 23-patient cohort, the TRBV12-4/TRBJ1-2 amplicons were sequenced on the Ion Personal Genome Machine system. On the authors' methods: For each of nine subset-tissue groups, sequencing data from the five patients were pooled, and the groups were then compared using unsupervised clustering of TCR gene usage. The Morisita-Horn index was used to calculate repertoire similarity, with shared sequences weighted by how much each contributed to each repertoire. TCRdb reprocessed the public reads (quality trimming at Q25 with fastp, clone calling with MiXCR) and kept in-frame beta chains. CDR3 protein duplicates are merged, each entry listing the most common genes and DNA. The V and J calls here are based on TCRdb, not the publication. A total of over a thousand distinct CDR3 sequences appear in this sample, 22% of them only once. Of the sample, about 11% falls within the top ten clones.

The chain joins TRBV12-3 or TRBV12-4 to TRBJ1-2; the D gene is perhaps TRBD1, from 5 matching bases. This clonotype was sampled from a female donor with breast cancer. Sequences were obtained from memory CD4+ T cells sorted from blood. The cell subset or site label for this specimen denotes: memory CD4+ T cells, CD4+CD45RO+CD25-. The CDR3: CASSLGRPLYGYTF. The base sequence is TGTGCCAGCAGTTTGGGACGGCCCCTGTATGGCTACACCTTC.